This T cell receptor (beta chain) is from a study of cytomegalovirus exposure and HLA in healthy donors. Study context: A prior study identified some 100 million unique TCR beta sequences from roughly 170 million T cells.

Germline trimming cut 4 bases from V and 6 bases from J; bases unmatched to any gene: 6. The germline gives CDR1 MNHEY, CDR2 SMNVEV (reference sequence). The CDR3 is 14 amino acids. As concerns this clone: Its antigen remains unidentified.

PCR used 60 Vbeta primers and 13 Jbeta primers. The repertoire was sequenced with immunoSEQ multiplex PCR; TCRdb's copy has only in-frame clones and lacks some. The sample carries over 100,000 clones, roughly four fifths recorded once. Findings and limits, study-wide: Later work showed greater clonal expansion in HLA-associated TCR beta chains than in equally common others. After further analysis at a later stage, 16,951 TCR beta sequences were associated with HLA alleles at 0.05 false discovery rate.

Unrecorded immune exposures were likely, despite nominal health at sampling. The receptor was isolated from a male donor in good health and CMV-seronegative. The chain combines TRBV27 with TRBJ1-5, with 7 nucleotides matching TRBD1. Sequenced: PBMCs. CDR3 in amino acids: CASSSGGQGQPQHF. In DNA, the CDR3 is TGTGCCAGCAGTTCAGGGGGTCAGGGTCAGCCCCAGCATTTT.